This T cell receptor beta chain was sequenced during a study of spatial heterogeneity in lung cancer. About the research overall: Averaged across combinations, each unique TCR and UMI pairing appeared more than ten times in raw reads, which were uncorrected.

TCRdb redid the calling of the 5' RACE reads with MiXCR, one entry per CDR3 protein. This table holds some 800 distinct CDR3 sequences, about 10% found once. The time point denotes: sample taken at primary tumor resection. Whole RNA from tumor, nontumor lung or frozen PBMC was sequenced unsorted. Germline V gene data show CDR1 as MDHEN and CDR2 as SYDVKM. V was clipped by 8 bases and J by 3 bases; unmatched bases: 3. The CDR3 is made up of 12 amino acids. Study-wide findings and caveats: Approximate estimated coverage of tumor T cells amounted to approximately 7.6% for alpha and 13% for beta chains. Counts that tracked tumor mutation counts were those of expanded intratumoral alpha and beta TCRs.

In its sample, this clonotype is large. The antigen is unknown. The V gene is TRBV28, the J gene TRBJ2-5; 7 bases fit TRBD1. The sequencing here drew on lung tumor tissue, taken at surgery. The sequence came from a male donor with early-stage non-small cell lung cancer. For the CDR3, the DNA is TGTGCCAGCGGACAGGTAAAAGAGACCCAGTACTTC. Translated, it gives CASGQVKETQYF.